The entry that follows covers one T cell receptor (beta chain) sequence. The CDR3 is 16 amino acids. CDR1 and CDR2 from the germline V gene are MNHNS and SASEGT. Deletions cut 3 bases from V and 3 bases from J, with 18 bases between. The data were obtained in a study of T cell changes during pregnancy in multiple sclerosis. Data came from immunoSEQ multiplex PCR; TCRdb stores just in-frame clones and leaves some out. In the table there are under 50,000 clones, 95% of which are singletons. The receptor comes from a female donor with multiple sclerosis, enrolled in a pregnancy study. The genes are TRBV6-1 and TRBJ2-7; D possibly corresponds to TRBD2 (6 bases). The sample consisted of CD8+ T cells from peripheral blood mononuclear cells, taken in the first trimester of pregnancy. CDR3 sequence (DNA): TGTGCCAGCAGTGACGAGGAGGGGTTTGCATACTACGAGCAGTACTTC. The encoded protein is CASSDEEGFAYYEQYF.